This T cell receptor beta chain emerged from a study of beta chain features in type 1 diabetes (dated by TCRdb to the late 2010s). About the study as a whole: Mean age, gender distribution, total cell number and subset yield were not different between patients and healthy donors. The study compared the TCRB repertoires of sorted circulating CD4+ T cell subsets in recently diagnosed type 1 diabetes patients with those in matched healthy donors. Whereas all 28 donors provided naive and central memory subsets, regulatory and stem cell-like memory subsets were isolated from just 8 patients and about 8 healthy donors. Across all samples, approximately 100 million sorted cells were examined, and cell number per subset correlated strongly with RNA yield.

Each donor gave one peripheral blood draw, averaging approximately 120 mL, which was collected into heparinised tubes. A BD FACSAria II and a panel including CD45RO, CCR7, CD25, CD127, CD95 and CD27 were used to sort naive, central memory, regulatory and stem cell-like memory CD4+ T cells. A purity above 95% was achieved for all sorted populations. Right away, PBMCs were isolated by Lymphoprep density gradient centrifugation and were stained directly, with no culture step. To minimize batch effects, samples were stained and sorted in pairs, one healthy donor with one patient per experiment. A few counts support this clone. The clone's antigen remains unknown. No much larger clonotype is one base removed from it; base qualities were not supplied. The CDR3 covers 15 residues, taking in both the cysteine and the phenylalanine. The retained sequence is limited to the CDR3, 45 bases, with the frame set at the first base. Sequences LNHNV (CDR1) and YYDKDF (CDR2) are obtained from the germline V gene (reference sequence). V lost 0 bases and J lost 3 bases; the stretch between them is 12 bases long.

Paper-wide results and their limitations: Only small numbers of individuals were included in the HLA sub-analyses, which left unresolved whether HLA type had any influence on TCRB rearrangement. Naive, central memory and regulatory TCRB repertoires appeared to be more alike among patients than among healthy donors. Because cDNA rather than genomic DNA was sequenced, highly expressing activated cells could have been over-represented, although no difference in activation and CD3 levels was found between groups. Type 1 diabetes patients showed a moderate but significant shortening of TCRB CDR3 length in all four CD4+ subsets. At VDJ recombination sites, type 1 diabetes patients had fewer insertions and more deleted nucleotides, which implies abnormalities in thymic rearrangement. PCR may preferentially amplify shorter templates, but because patient and control samples were amplified and corrected together, any resulting skew would affect both groups equally.

The entire amount of isolated RNA was reverse transcribed using the High Capacity cDNA Reverse Transcription Kit, so the sequenced TCRB transcripts were expressed ones. Deep immunoSEQ sequencing was performed on naive, central memory and regulatory T cell samples, with an average of roughly 3.3 million total reads per sample. Sorted cells were lysed in RLT buffer, and RNA was extracted using DNase-treated RNeasy Micro or Mini kits according to cell number. Each cell subset was processed separately to prevent cross-contamination, with patient and healthy donor samples processed together. The immunoSEQ multiplex PCR was used to amplify TCRB sequences from cDNA, generating 87-bp fragments that spanned the CDR3 region. The amplicons were sequenced using the Illumina HiSeq platform. Concerning the study's data processing: Synthetic template baselines were used to correct PCR bias computationally, reads within Hamming distance 2 were collapsed together, and singletons that could not be merged were discarded. By aligning reads against IMGT, V, D and J genes, CDR3 length, and insertions or deletions at six rearrangement sites were assigned. Within each subset, clonotype counts were normalized to the number of sorted cells before true diversity and Gini coefficients were calculated with the tcR R package. The overlap coefficient, calculated on TCRB nucleotide sequences, was used to measure repertoire sharing. Out-of-frame TCRB sequences from naive cells were analyzed to stand in for the pre-selection repertoire. The clones in this table, taken by TCRdb from immuneACCESS, are in-frame only. Not every clone is retained; where verified, under half of the shortfall comes from an unresolved V gene, and the cause of the rest is unknown. The DNA was the basis for D and trimming; V, J and clone size are from that table. In this sample the table shows roughly 350,000 clones, approximately 11% of which occur a single time. The ten largest clones take up more than 0.015% of the sample.

The sample consisted of naive CD4+ T cells from blood. The sample's cell subset or site label is to be understood as: true naive CD4+ T cells. The clonotype originates from a woman under 40 in good health. The chain is assembled from TRBV15 and TRBJ2-7; a tentative D match to TRBD2 spans 6 bases. The CDR3 corresponds to CATSREAGVNYEQYF. The nucleotide sequence is TGTGCCACCAGCAGAGAAGCGGGCGTCAACTACGAGCAGTACTTC.